These 22 T cell receptor beta chains share one sample of origin, sequenced in a study of graft-versus-host responses after intestinal transplantation. These receptors' antigens are unknown. This table comes from immunoSEQ multiplex PCR, and its TCRdb copy is limited to in-frame clones, with some not included. The sample holds 60,000 to 90,000 clones; roughly 87% are singletons and the top ten take about 1.3%. Sequenced here: unstimulated CD8+ T cells sorted from spleen or lymph node cells, sampled before intestinal transplant. These receptors all stem from a human donor who received an intestinal transplant.

V and J are TRBV19 and TRBJ1-1; TRBD1 might be the D (6 bases). This CDR3 is built from 14 residues. The germline V and J ends were trimmed by 0 bases and 6 bases, with 11 bases remaining between them. Germline V CDR1 and CDR2: LNHDA, SQIVND (reference sequence). The CDR3 loop reads CASSIDITGPEAFF. The CDR3 DNA follows: TGTGCCAGTAGTATAGATATTACAGGGCCTGAAGCTTTCTTT.

A single count supports this clone. The chain joins TRBV11-2 to TRBJ2-2; D remains ambiguous. V shed 1 base and J shed 0 bases, with 6 bases lying between them. Germline loops: CDR1 SGHAT, CDR2 FQNNGV. There are 15 residues in the CDR3. CDR3 DNA sequence: TGTGCCAGCAGCTTAGGGGCCACGAACACCGGGGAGCTGTTTTTT. Translated, it gives CASSLGATNTGELFF.

This rearrangement joins TRBV5-1 to TRBJ2-3; maybe TRBD2 (7 bases). V gave up 4 bases and J gave up 3 bases, with 18 bases separating them. Germline values: CDR1 SGHRS, CDR2 YFSETQ. There are 16 residues in the CDR3. CDR3 residues: CASSPAWGGETDTQYF. The CDR3 DNA reads as TGCGCCAGCAGCCCCGCCTGGGGGGGCGAAACAGATACGCAGTATTTT. Based on the CDR3 plus reference TRBV5-1 and TRBJ2-3, the full variable domain is KAGVTQTPRYLIKTRGQQVTLSCSPISGHRSVSWYQQTPGQGLQFLFEYFSETQRNKGNFPGRFSGRQFSNSRSEMNVSTLELGDSALYLCASSPAWGGETDTQYFGPGTRLTVL.

V usage is TRBV7-9 and J usage is TRBJ1-2; 12 nucleotides match TRBD1. CDR1 and CDR2 (germline): SEHNR, FQNEAQ (reference sequence). This CDR3 region has 16 residues. Trimming removed 0 bases from V and 4 bases from J; junction bases left unmatched: 3. CDR3 DNA sequence: TGTGCCAGCAGCTTAGCGAGGGACAGGGGGCTCTATGGCTACACCTTC. It specifies CASSLARDRGLYGYTF.

The chain combines TRBV6-1 with TRBJ2-3; D is possibly TRBD2 (5 bases). V lost 2 bases and J 2 bases, leaving 14 bases between the germline ends. Germline V CDR1 and CDR2: MNHNS, SASEGT. The CDR3 runs 16 residues. The CDR3 loop reads CASSESVAILTDTQYF. CDR3 sequence (DNA): TGTGCCAGCAGTGAATCGGTAGCGATTCTCACAGATACGCAGTATTTT.

The V call is TRBV18, the J call TRBJ2-3; TRBD2 matches 12 bases. The CDR3 consists of 18 residues. The trim removed 4 bases at V and 2 bases at J, leaving 10 bases unmatched. The V gene's germline CDR1 is KGHSH and CDR2 LQKENI. CDR3 coding DNA: TGTGCCAGCTCACTCACATGGACTAGCGGGGAGCCCACAGATACGCAGTATTTT. This codes for CASSLTWTSGEPTDTQYF.

J is TRBJ1-1 and V is TRBV7-8, with D tentatively TRBD1 (6 bases). The CDR3 sequence is 17 residues long. With 1 base removed from V and 3 bases from J, the gap between germline ends came to 18 bases. Germline V gene data show CDR1 as SGHVS and CDR2 as FQNEAQ. The CDR3 bases are TGTGCCAGCAGCTTAGTGGTAGGGGGGGTGGGGCACACTGAAGCTTTCTTT. Amino acids: CASSLVVGGVGHTEAFF. Full variable domain (rest looked up from reference TRBV7-8 and TRBJ1-1): GAGVSQSPRYKVAKRGQDVALRCDPISGHVSLFWYQQALGQGPEFLTYFQNEAQLDKSGLPSDRFFAERPEGSVSTLKIQRTQQEDSAVYLCASSLVVGGVGHTEAFFGQGTRLTVV.

The chain employs TRBV5-6 and TRBJ1-2, with a weak D call TRBD1 (6 bases). The germline V gene encodes CDR1 SGHDT and CDR2 YYEEEE. With 3 bases removed from V and 6 bases from J, the gap between germline ends came to 12 bases. CDR3 size: 13 residues. In nucleotides, the CDR3 is TGTGCCAGCAGCTGGGGGCAGAGCAATGGCTACACCTTC. Protein product: CASSWGQSNGYTF.

This chain links TRBV10-3 with TRBJ2-7; 7 bases fit TRBD1. The germline V gene has CDR1 ENHRY and CDR2 SYGVKD. The CDR3 length is 15 residues. The J segment lost 0 bases and the V segment lost 6 bases, leaving 8 bases of the junction unmatched. The CDR3 bases are TGTGCCATCAGGGGGGACAGTCCAAACTCCTACGAGCAGTACTTC. Amino acid sequence: CAIRGDSPNSYEQYF.

The V call is TRBV10-1, the J call TRBJ2-7, with 7 bases lining up with TRBD1. The trim removed 0 bases at V and 3 bases at J, leaving 5 bases unmatched. The CDR3 consists of 15 residues. The V gene's germline CDR1 is WNHNN and CDR2 SYGVQD (reference sequence). DNA for the CDR3: TGCGCCAGCAGTGAGTCGATGGACAGGAACTACGAGCAGTACTTC. Translation gives CASSESMDRNYEQYF.

This clone appeared a single time. The CDR3 loop reads CASSVDPGTGRVDTQYF. The CDR3 DNA follows: TGTGCCAGCAGCGTCGACCCCGGGACAGGGAGGGTGGATACGCAGTATTTT. The gene calls are TRBV9 and TRBJ2-3; 9 bases fit TRBD1. CDR1 SGDLS and CDR2 YYNGEE come from the germline V gene. J was trimmed by 6 bases and V by 2 bases; bases with no gene match: 13. The CDR3 has 17 residues.

The chain couples TRBV2 to TRBJ2-7; 9 nucleotides line up with TRBD2. CDR1 and CDR2 from the germline V gene are SNHLY and FYNNEI. Trimming removed 5 bases from V and 5 bases from J; junction bases left unmatched: 16. CDR3 length: 17 amino acids. The CDR3 loop is CASSRNLLSGGVNEQYF. CDR3 DNA sequence: TGTGCCAGCAGTCGCAACTTACTTAGCGGGGGAGTCAACGAGCAGTACTTC.

The chain uses TRBV5-1 and TRBJ2-1; 13 bases match TRBD2. The V gene's germline CDR1 is SGHRS and CDR2 YFSETQ. The CDR3 runs to 15 residues. With V trimmed by 3 bases and J by 7 bases, 4 bases remained unmatched. The CDR3, as DNA: TGCGCCAGCAGCTCGACTAGCGGGGGGACAAATGAGCAGTTCTTC. As protein: CASSSTSGGTNEQFF.

V and J are TRBV10-3 and TRBJ2-5; TRBD2 matches at 15 bases. Trimming cost V 6 bases and J 1 base; bases outside gene matches: 9. Germline V lookup: CDR1 ENHRY, CDR2 SYGVKD. The CDR3 covers 18 residues. CDR3 sequence: CAISGAGTSGGPQETQYF. As DNA, the CDR3 is TGTGCCATCAGCGGGGCCGGGACTAGCGGGGGGCCCCAAGAGACCCAGTACTTC.

This clone has a single count. This chain connects TRBV7-6 to TRBJ2-5, with D possibly TRBD1 on 6 matching bases. Germline V gene data show CDR1 as SGHVS and CDR2 as FNYEAQ. The CDR3 runs 12 residues. Trimming stripped 6 bases from V and 3 bases from J, with 8 bases between. Here the CDR3 reads CASRTGKETQYF. The DNA for the CDR3 is TGTGCCAGCAGAACAGGGAAAGAGACCCAGTACTTC.

The chain joins TRBV27 to TRBJ1-2; possibly TRBD1 for D (5 bases). CDR1 is MNHEY and CDR2 is SMNVEV in the germline V gene (reference sequence). The CDR3 runs to 14 residues. Trimming shortened V by 2 bases and J by 7 bases, and 14 bases separated the two germline ends. This chain's CDR3 is CASSLGAGSGGYTF. Here the CDR3 DNA reads TGTGCCAGCAGTTTAGGGGCAGGGTCGGGTGGCTACACCTTC.

This clone was seen more than once but under ten times. The chain carries TRBV6-1 and TRBJ1-1; a weak D match, TRBD1 (6 bases). Germline V CDR1 and CDR2: MNHNS, SASEGT. The CDR3 length is 13 residues. Trimming removed 2 bases at V and 5 bases at J, with 9 bases between. CDR3: CASSEQGWTEAFF. CDR3 nucleotides: TGTGCCAGCAGTGAACAGGGGTGGACTGAAGCTTTCTTT.

V usage is TRBV7-8 and J usage is TRBJ2-5, with a weak D call TRBD2 (5 bases). The J call may be wrong; the DNA end is better matched by TRBJ2-7. Germline values: CDR1 SGHVS, CDR2 FQNEAQ. The CDR3 sequence is 12 residues long. The CDR3 loop is CASSARGDEQYF. CDR3 in DNA: TGTGCCAGCAGCGCCCGGGGAGACGAGCAGTACTTC.

The genes are TRBV13 and TRBJ2-3, with TRBD1 identical over 9 bases. From germline, CDR1 is PRHDT and CDR2 FYEKMQ (reference sequence). The CDR3 length is 15 residues. V was pared by 4 bases and J by 3 bases, with 5 bases of the junction left unmatched. CDR3 in DNA: TGTGCCAGCAGCTCCCGGGACAGGGCTACAGATACGCAGTATTTT. It encodes CASSSRDRATDTQYF.

This clone was detected only once. The chain is built from TRBV7-9 and TRBJ1-2, with TRBD1 identical over 7 bases. Unmatched junction bases numbered 14, after V lost 5 bases and J lost 8 bases. The CDR3 loop spans 15 amino acids. From germline, CDR1 is SEHNR and CDR2 FQNEAQ (reference sequence). The CDR3 sequence: CASSPYTGETKGYTF. The CDR3 DNA reads as TGTGCCAGCAGCCCATATACAGGGGAAACGAAAGGCTACACCTTC.

V and J are TRBV11-3 and TRBJ1-1; tentative D call: TRBD1 (5 bases). This CDR3 contains 13 residues. Germline lookup yields CDR1 SGHNT and CDR2 YENEEA. Trimming pared 5 bases from V and 8 bases from J, leaving 15 bases between. CDR3 loop: CASSTGGDSEAFF. The CDR3 DNA is TGTGCCAGCAGCACCGGGGGTGATAGCGAAGCTTTCTTT.

Concerning this clone: A read error may produce the germline difference seen at one junction end. The CDR3 region is CASSLEFAERDSGGVSF. CDR3 sequence (DNA): TGCGCCAGCAGCTTGGAGTTTGCGGAGAGAGATAGCGGGGGAGTCAGTTTC. This rearrangement joins TRBV5-1 to TRBJ2-7; 9 positions match TRBD2. Germline loops: CDR1 SGHRS, CDR2 YFSETQ. The CDR3 extends over 17 amino acids.